This TCR beta chain was sequenced for a study of response to subunit inactivated influenza vaccine. General study points: Few new T cells, the authors suggested, are recruited by each seasonal influenza vaccination.

This clonotype was detected only a few times. Its target is unknown. TCRdb re-called the RT-PCR reads with MiXCR, one entry per CDR3 protein. The sample has about half a million distinct CDR3 sequences; about 10% are singletons. J lost 3 bases, V lost 5 bases, and 13 bases had no gene match. The CDR3 has 16 amino acids. Per germline, CDR1 SGHTA and CDR2 FQGNSA. This clonotype originated in a man between 45 and 60 years old who received an inactivated influenza vaccine. This sample comprised PBMCs from blood, obtained about 40 days after vaccination. The chain uses TRBV7-2 and TRBJ2-7, with 7 bases aligning to TRBD1. Here the CDR3 reads CASSIYPGQAHYEQYF. The CDR3, as DNA: TGTGCCAGCAGCATCTACCCCGGACAGGCCCACTACGAGCAGTACTTC. The full variable domain, with the rest looked up from reference TRBV7-2 and TRBJ2-7, is GAGVSQSPSNKVTEKGKDVELRCDPISGHTALYWYRQSLGQGLEFLIYFQGNSAPDKSGLPSDRFSAERTGGSVSTLTIQRTQQEDSAVYLCASSIYPGQAHYEQYFGPGTRLTVT.